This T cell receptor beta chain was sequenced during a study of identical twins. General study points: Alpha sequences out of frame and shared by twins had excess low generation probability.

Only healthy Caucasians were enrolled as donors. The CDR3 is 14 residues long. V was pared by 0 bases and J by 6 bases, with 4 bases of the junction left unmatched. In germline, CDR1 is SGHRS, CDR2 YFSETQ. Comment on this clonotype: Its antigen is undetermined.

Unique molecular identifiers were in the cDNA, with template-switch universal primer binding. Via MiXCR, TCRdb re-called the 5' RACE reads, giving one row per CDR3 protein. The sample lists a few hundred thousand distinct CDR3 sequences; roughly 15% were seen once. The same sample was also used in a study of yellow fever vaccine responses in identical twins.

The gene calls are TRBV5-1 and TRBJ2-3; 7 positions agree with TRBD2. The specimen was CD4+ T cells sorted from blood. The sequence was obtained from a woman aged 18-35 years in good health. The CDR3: CASSLALAVDTQYF. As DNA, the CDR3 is TGCGCCAGCAGCTTGGCCCTAGCGGTCGATACGCAGTATTTT.